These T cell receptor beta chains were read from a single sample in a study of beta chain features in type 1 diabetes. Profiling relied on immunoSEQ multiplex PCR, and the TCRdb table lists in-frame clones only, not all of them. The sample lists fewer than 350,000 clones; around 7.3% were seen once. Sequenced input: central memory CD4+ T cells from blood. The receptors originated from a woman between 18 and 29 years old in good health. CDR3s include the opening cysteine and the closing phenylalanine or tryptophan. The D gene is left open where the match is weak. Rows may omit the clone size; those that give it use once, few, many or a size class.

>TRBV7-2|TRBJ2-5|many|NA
CASSLVSGSQETQYF
TGTGCCAGCAGCTTAGTTTCTGGCAGCCAAGAGACCCAGTACTTC
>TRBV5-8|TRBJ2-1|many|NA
CASSKELNEQFF
TGTGCCAGCAGCAAAGAACTGAATGAGCAGTTCTTC
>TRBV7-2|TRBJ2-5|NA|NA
CASSLTGPAIKGSQYF
TGTGCCAGCAGCTTAACGGGCCCAGCGATCAAGGGGTCCCAGTACTTC
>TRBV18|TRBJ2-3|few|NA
CASSDRGKTDTQYF
TGTGCCAGCTCAGATCGGGGGAAGACAGATACGCAGTATTTT
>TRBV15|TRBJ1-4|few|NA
CATSRVTDGKLFF
TGTGCCACCAGCAGAGTCACAGACGGAAAACTGTTTTTT
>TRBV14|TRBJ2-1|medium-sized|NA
CASSQSPIGYNEQFF
TGTGCCAGCAGCCAGAGCCCTATTGGGTACAATGAGCAGTTCTTC
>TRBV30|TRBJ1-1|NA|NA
CAWSVQGNTEAFF
TGTGCCTGGAGTGTACAAGGGAACACTGAAGCTTTCTTT
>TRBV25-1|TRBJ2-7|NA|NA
CASSVLRGGYEQYF
TGTGCCAGCAGTGTACTTCGGGGAGGCTACGAGCAGTACTTC
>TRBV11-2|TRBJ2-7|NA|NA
CASSRRGFRDYRTYEQYF
TGTGCCAGCAGCAGAAGGGGGTTCCGGGACTACCGAACCTACGAGCAGTACTTC
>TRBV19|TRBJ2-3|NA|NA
CASSTRPSSTLDTQYF
TGTGCCAGTAGTACTAGACCTAGCTCAACACTAGATACGCAGTATTTT
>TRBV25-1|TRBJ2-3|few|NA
CSSGDIHTDTQYF
TGTTCGAGCGGGGACATACACACAGATACGCAGTATTTT
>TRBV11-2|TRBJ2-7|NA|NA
CASSPSVSFYEQYF
TGTGCCAGCAGCCCTTCCGTCTCCTTCTACGAGCAGTACTTC
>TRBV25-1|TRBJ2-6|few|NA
CASKGDSEYVLTF
TGTGCCAGCAAAGGGGACTCCGAGTACGTCCTGACTTTC
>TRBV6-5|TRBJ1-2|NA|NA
CASSYGGAGYTF
TGTGCCAGCAGTTACGGTGGGGCTGGCTACACCTTC
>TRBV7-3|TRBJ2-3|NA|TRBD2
CASSSRTSGGSSTDTQYF
TGTGCCAGCAGCTCCCGGACTAGCGGGGGGTCCAGCACAGATACGCAGTATTTT
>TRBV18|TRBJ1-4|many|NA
CASSPTLRDGRNEKLFF
TGTGCCAGCTCACCCACCCTCCGTGACGGCCGTAATGAAAAACTGTTTTTT
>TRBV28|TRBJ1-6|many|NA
CASSPGTRGSPLHF
TGTGCCAGCAGTCCCGGGACAAGGGGTTCACCCCTCCACTTT
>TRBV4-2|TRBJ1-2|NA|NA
CASSQERRQGEGYTF
TGTGCCAGCAGCCAAGAGAGAAGGCAGGGAGAAGGCTACACCTTC
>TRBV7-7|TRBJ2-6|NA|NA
CAPPRGAKGANVLTF
TGTGCTCCCCCCCGGGGGGCGAAAGGGGCCAACGTCCTGACTTTC
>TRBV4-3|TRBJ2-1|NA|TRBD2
CASSQARRGDNEQFF
TGCGCCAGCAGCCAAGCCCGCCGGGGGGATAATGAGCAGTTCTTC
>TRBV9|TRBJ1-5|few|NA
CASSVGPQGNQPQHF
TGTGCCAGCAGCGTAGGTCCCCAGGGCAATCAGCCCCAGCATTTT
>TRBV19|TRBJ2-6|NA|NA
CASSTSGANVLTF
TGTGCCAGCAGTACTTCTGGGGCCAACGTCCTGACTTTC